This T cell receptor (beta chain) was sequenced in a study of cytomegalovirus exposure and HLA in healthy donors. Study findings and constraints: In a later analysis, V- and J-gene trimming of beta chains associated with a DCLRE1C missense variant, replicated independently. Many donors carried some public TCRs, although rarity characterized most TCR sequences. The study put 150 or so TCR beta chains on its list as cytomegalovirus-associated. Presence/absence results assume similar sequencing depth per donor, which may not hold.

Trimming shortened V by 4 bases and J by 2 bases, and 9 bases separated the two germline ends. The CDR3 runs to 14 residues. Germline assignment: CDR1 LNHDA and CDR2 SQIVND (reference sequence). The PCR used 60 Vbeta and 13 Jbeta primers. Profiling relied on immunoSEQ multiplex PCR, and the TCRdb table lists in-frame clones only, not all of them. The sample includes about 180,000 clones, about 81% of them seen just once. Concerning this clone: Its antigen is still unknown.

Sequenced input: PBMCs. The chain has TRBV19 and TRBJ2-1; unclear D gene. This receptor was identified in a woman under 40 in good health and CMV-seronegative. As DNA, the CDR3 is TGTGCCAGTAGTACACTCCACGCCTACAATGAGCAGTTCTTC. Residues: CASSTLHAYNEQFF.